This entry features one TCR beta chain sequence. Its antigen remains unidentified. The libraries were made with immunoSEQ version 4 in survey mode. TCRdb's table, derived via immunoSEQ multiplex PCR, lists solely in-frame clones and lacks some. The sample has about 35,000 clones; approximately 81% are singletons. The stimulus was an HIV-1 Gag 15-mer peptide pool, about 1 ug/peptide/mL. Sorted nonresponding memory CD4+ T cells were CD40L-negative, CD69-negative, CD45RO-high. These data originate in a study of persistence of HIV-infected CD4 T cells. The source was cultured CD4+ T cells from PBMCs, collected from a patient who received antiretroviral therapy. This sequence originates from an adult with HIV. The donor label of this sample is uncertain.

This CDR3 is CASSGKPGQSSNQPQHF. The CDR3 DNA follows: TGCGCCAGCAGTGGAAAACCGGGACAGTCTAGCAATCAGCCCCAGCATTTT. This chain uses TRBV10-2 with TRBJ1-5, with 7 bases lining up with TRBD1. The V segment lost 4 bases and the J segment 0 bases; nucleotides outside the gene matches: 9. Germline lookup yields CDR1 WSHSY and CDR2 SAAADI. The CDR3 runs to 17 residues.